This entry lists 4 T cell receptor beta chains sequenced from one sample in a study of blood T cell repertoires in COVID-19. Clones were sequenced by immunoSEQ multiplex PCR, and TCRdb holds only the in-frame ones, with some missing. Among under 300,000 clones listed, about 88% were seen once. The sequencing sample was made of peripheral blood. The origin of the receptors is a woman aged 40-49 years who had recovered from COVID-19.

The CDR3 here is CASSREEGARSPLHF. The CDR3 nucleotides are TGTGCCAGCAGCCGCGAGGAAGGGGCAAGGTCACCCCTCCACTTT. The chain is built from TRBV6-5 and TRBJ1-6, with D possibly matching TRBD1 (5 bases). This CDR3 comprises 15 residues. The V end lost 6 bases, the J end lost 10 bases, and 19 bases lay between the germline ends. The germline V gene has CDR1 MNHEY and CDR2 SVGAGI.

The chain has TRBV3-1 (or the pseudogene TRBV3-2) and TRBJ2-3, with 14 bases fitting TRBD2. Per the germline V gene, CDR1 is LGHDT and CDR2 is YNNKEL (reference sequence). The CDR3 covers 17 residues. V lost 3 bases, J lost 6 bases, and 8 bases stayed unmatched. As DNA, the CDR3 is TGTGCCAGCAGCCACGGACTAGCGGGAGGTCCGTGGGATACGCAGTATTTT. Protein product: CASSHGLAGGPWDTQYF.

This chain links TRBV11-2 with TRBJ2-5, with D perhaps TRBD2 (7 bases). CDR1 and CDR2 (germline): SGHAT, FQNNGV. The length of the CDR3 is 14 residues. Trimming stripped 7 bases from V and 2 bases from J, with 14 bases between. The CDR3 DNA sequence: TGTGCCAGCAAGGGGGGGGACACTCAAGAGACCCAGTACTTC. Translated, it gives CASKGGDTQETQYF.

This clone was picked up one time. The gene calls are TRBV27 and TRBJ1-1; D uncertain. Per the germline V gene, CDR1 is MNHEY and CDR2 is SMNVEV (reference sequence). The CDR3 sequence is 13 residues long. The V end was cut by 0 bases, the J end by 5 bases, with 7 bases between. The CDR3 reads CASSLSGRTEAFF. CDR3 coding DNA: TGTGCCAGCAGTTTATCGGGGAGGACTGAAGCTTTCTTT.